The text below deals with one T cell receptor (beta chain). The data derive from a study of shared T cell receptors in the human thymus. Data came from immunoSEQ multiplex PCR; TCRdb stores just in-frame clones and leaves some out. The sample contains over 650,000 clones, more than 75% of which appear only once. The V gene lost 0 bases and the J gene lost 9 bases, with 12 bases spanning the gap. The CDR3 sequence is 13 residues long. Germline CDR1 and CDR2: ENHRY and SYGVKD. This sample was also put to use in a study of human thymus T cells. That study reports: Having surgery to correct congenital heart defects, healthy Finnish infants acted as the donors.

The TCR comes from a boy under two years old with a congenital heart defect. The sample taken for sequencing was thymocytes. The rearrangement uses TRBV10-3 and TRBJ2-7, with a weak D call TRBD2 (5 bases). In nucleotides, the CDR3 is TGTGCCATCAGTGAGTCATCCCGGGATCGGCAGTACTTC. Translated: CAISESSRDRQYF.